This T cell receptor (beta chain) originates from a study of Ad26.COV2.S vaccination and SARS-CoV-2 variants. Specified treatment: about 20 received Ad26.COV2.S at low or high dose, single or two shots; about 5 received placebo; per-sample allocation not given. The study sampled participants on day 63 after the first vaccine or placebo injection. The CDR3 has 18 amino acids. Germline loops: CDR1 LGHNA, CDR2 YSLEER. After removal of 3 bases from V and 5 bases from J, the junction contained 12 bases not matched to a gene. TCRdb's copy holds only in-frame clones and misses some; the assay was immunoSEQ multiplex PCR. Among about 440,000 clones, roughly 87% were seen once, and the ten largest hold around 13%. Points from the study as a whole: In TCR breadth and depth analyses, total T cell responses may have been underestimated.

With respect to this clone: The antigen remains unidentified.

The V and J genes are TRBV4-3 and TRBJ2-2; the match to TRBD1 covers 10 bases. The sequence came from a person aged 18-65 years who received the Ad26.COV2.S COVID-19 vaccine or a placebo. The specimen was peripheral blood, collected in a trial of Ad26.COV2.S vaccine versus placebo. CDR3 DNA: TGCGCCAGCAGCCATCCCCGGACAGGGGGTTCGGTTACCGGGGAGCTGTTTTTT. Its protein product is CASSHPRTGGSVTGELFF.